The entry below describes one T cell receptor beta chain. This sample is drawn from a study of T cells expressing NK-cell markers. 5'RACE template switching with UMIs produced the TCR beta cDNA. TCRdb re-called the 5' RACE reads; one entry per CDR3 protein, DNA not given. The listing records about 460,000 distinct CDR3 sequences. The CDR3 extends over 16 amino acids. Germline V gene sequence: CDR1 SEHNR, CDR2 FQNEAQ (reference sequence). Sequencing used blood T cells: a sorted CD56 or NKG2C T cell subset, CD4+ or CD8+ T cells, or bulk PBMC T cells (not recorded which). The chain links TRBV7-9 to TRBJ2-1; absent DNA, TCRdb's TRBD2 call cannot be checked. The origin of this receptor is a woman between 50 and 59 years old in good health. The CDR3 loop reads CASSSSGTSGSLEQFF.